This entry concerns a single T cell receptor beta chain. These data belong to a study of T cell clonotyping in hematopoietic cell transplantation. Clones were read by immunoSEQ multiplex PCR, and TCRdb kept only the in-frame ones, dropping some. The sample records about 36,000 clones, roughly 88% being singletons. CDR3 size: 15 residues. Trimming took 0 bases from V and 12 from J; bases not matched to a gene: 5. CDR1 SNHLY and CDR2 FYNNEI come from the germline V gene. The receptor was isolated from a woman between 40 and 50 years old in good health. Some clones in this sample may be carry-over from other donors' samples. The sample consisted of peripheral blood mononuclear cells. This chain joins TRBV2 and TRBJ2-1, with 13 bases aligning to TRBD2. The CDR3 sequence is CASSEAGLAGLVQFF. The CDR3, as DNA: TGTGCCAGCAGTGAAGCGGGACTAGCGGGATTAGTGCAGTTCTTC.